This T cell receptor (beta chain) appears in the sequencing data of a study of OX40 agonist ivuxolimab in advanced cancers. Study observations and caveats: Antigen specificity remained undetermined for the expanded peripheral T cells.

The trim removed 3 bases at V and 0 bases at J, leaving 9 bases unmatched. The germline CDR1 and CDR2 sequences are KGHSH and LQKENI. The CDR3 contains 19 residues. TCRdb keeps only in-frame clones here, not all; method: immunoSEQ multiplex PCR. Of over 15,000 clones in the sample, 70% to 75% were seen once. To note about this clone: Its antigen is not known.

Specimen: CD4+ or CD8+ T cells sorted from blood, collected in a trial of the OX40 agonist ivuxolimab. The chain couples TRBV18 to TRBJ1-5, with 12 bases aligning to TRBD1. This clonotype was sampled from an adult with an advanced solid tumor such as melanoma, head and neck, liver or kidney cancer. In nucleotides, the CDR3 is TGTGCCAGCTCACCCCAACCGGGACAGGGGGCTTATAGCAATCAGCCCCAGCATTTT. Translated: CASSPQPGQGAYSNQPQHF.